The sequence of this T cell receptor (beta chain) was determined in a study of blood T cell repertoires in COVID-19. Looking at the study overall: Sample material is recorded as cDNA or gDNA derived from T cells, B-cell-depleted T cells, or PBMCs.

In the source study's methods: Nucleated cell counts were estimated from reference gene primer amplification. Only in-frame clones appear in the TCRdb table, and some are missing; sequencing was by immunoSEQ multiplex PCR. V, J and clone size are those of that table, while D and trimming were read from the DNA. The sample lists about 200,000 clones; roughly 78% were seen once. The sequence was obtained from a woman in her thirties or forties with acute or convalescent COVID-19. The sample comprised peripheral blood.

The CDR3 region is CSVGWALNTEAFF. The CDR3 DNA follows: TGCAGCGTTGGGTGGGCCTTGAACACTGAAGCTTTCTTT. The V gene is TRBV29-1, the J gene TRBJ1-1; D gene ambiguous. CDR3 size: 13 residues. Per germline, CDR1 SQVTM and CDR2 ANQGSEA. V gave up 4 bases and J gave up 0 bases, with 9 bases separating them. Using reference TRBV29-1 and TRBJ1-1 for the parts outside the CDR3, the full variable domain is SAVISQKPSRDICQRGTSLTIQCQVDSQVTMMFWYRQQPGQSLTLIATANQGSEATYESGFVIDKFPISRPNLTFSTLTVSNMSPEDSSIYLCSVGWALNTEAFFGQGTRLTVV.